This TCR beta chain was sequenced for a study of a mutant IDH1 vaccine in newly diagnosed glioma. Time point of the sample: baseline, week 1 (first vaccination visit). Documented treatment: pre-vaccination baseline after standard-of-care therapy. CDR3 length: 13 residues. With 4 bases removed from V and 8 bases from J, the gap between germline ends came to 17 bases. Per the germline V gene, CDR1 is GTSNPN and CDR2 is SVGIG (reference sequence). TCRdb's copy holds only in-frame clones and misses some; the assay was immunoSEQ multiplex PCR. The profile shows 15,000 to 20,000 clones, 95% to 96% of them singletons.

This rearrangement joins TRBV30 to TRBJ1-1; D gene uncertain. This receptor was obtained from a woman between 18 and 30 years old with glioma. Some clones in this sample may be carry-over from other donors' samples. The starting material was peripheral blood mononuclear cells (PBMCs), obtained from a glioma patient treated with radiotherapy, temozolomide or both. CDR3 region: CAWNPVQEWEAFF. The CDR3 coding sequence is TGTGCCTGGAACCCAGTGCAGGAGTGGGAAGCTTTCTTT.